One and the same sample provided the 19 T cell receptor beta chains below, sequenced in a study of blood T cell repertoires in COVID-19. Sequencing was performed with immunoSEQ multiplex PCR; in TCRdb, only in-frame clones are kept and a portion is missing. The sample lists about 480,000 clones, roughly 89% occurring once. Specimen: peripheral blood. These receptors originate from a young man with COVID-19, enrolled during active disease.

This chain uses TRBV2 with TRBJ1-5; a weak D match, TRBD1 (5 bases). Trimming removed 6 bases at V and 3 bases at J, with 12 bases between. The CDR3 is 14 amino acids. Germline V lookup: CDR1 SNHLY, CDR2 FYNNEI. The CDR3 here is CASRADSNNQPQHF. In nucleotides, the CDR3 is TGTGCCAGCAGGGCCGACAGCAACAATCAGCCCCAGCATTTT.

This chain uses TRBV5-3 with TRBJ2-7, with D possibly being TRBD1 (6 bases). TRBV5-3 is noted as an ORF with a role that remains uncertain. V lost 4 bases and J 4 bases, leaving 12 bases between the germline ends. The CDR3 sequence is 13 residues long. DNA for the CDR3: TGTGCCAGAAGCCGGACAGACTTTTACGAGCAGTACTTC. This gives the protein CARSRTDFYEQYF.

This chain joins TRBV11-3 and TRBJ2-7, with 8 bases fitting TRBD2. Germline loops: CDR1 SGHNT, CDR2 YENEEA. V was clipped by 4 bases and J by 6 bases; unmatched bases: 5. The CDR3 length is 13 residues. The CDR3 loop is CASSYGTSLEQYF. The DNA of the CDR3 is TGTGCCAGCAGCTACGGGACTAGTCTCGAGCAGTACTTC.

This chain uses TRBV5-1 with TRBJ2-1, with 7 bases lining up with TRBD1. The CDR3 loop spans 14 amino acids. V was pared by 4 bases and J by 5 bases, with 6 bases of the junction left unmatched. CDR1 and CDR2 from the germline V gene are SGHRS and YFSETQ. The CDR3: CASSRGQSHNEQFF. The CDR3, as DNA: TGCGCCAGCAGCCGGGGACAGTCCCACAATGAGCAGTTCTTC.

This chain connects TRBV6-5 to TRBJ2-2; TRBD2 aligns across 11 bases. CDR3 length equals 15 residues. The germline V gene encodes CDR1 MNHEY and CDR2 SVGAGI. After removal of 3 bases from V and 6 bases from J, the junction contained 3 bases not matched to a gene. CDR3 sequence: CASSYTSGSSGELFF. Here the CDR3 DNA reads TGTGCCAGCAGTTATACTAGCGGGAGTTCCGGGGAGCTGTTTTTT.

The chain recombines TRBV2 with TRBJ2-1, with 7 bases that match TRBD1. Germline CDR1 is SNHLY and CDR2 is FYNNEI. Germline trimming cut 5 bases from V and 10 bases from J; bases unmatched to any gene: 2. The CDR3 is 11 amino acids. The CDR3 reads CASSQDREQFF. CDR3 sequence (DNA): TGTGCCAGCAGTCAGGACAGGGAGCAGTTCTTC. Drawing the rest from reference TRBV2 and TRBJ2-1, the complete variable domain is EPEVTQTPSHQVTQMGQEVILRCVPISNHLYFYWYRQILGQKVEFLVSFYNNEISEKSEIFDDQFSVERPDGSNFTLKIRSTKLEDSAMYFCASSQDREQFFGPGTRLTVL.

This chain connects TRBV6-6 to TRBJ2-1; 9 bases match TRBD1. This CDR3 is built from 13 residues. V trimming: 6 bases; J trimming: 4 bases; junction bases outside the gene matches: 1. Germline V gene data show CDR1 as MNHNY and CDR2 as SVGAGI (reference sequence). CDR3 bases: TGTGCCAGCAGGGACAGGGGTTACAATGAGCAGTTCTTC. Translated, it gives CASRDRGYNEQFF.

The chain combines TRBV24-1 with TRBJ1-2, with a possible D match to TRBD1 (6 bases). Trimming took off 4 bases at V and 8 bases at J, with 13 bases between the two ends. Germline lookup yields CDR1 KGHDR and CDR2 SFDVKD. This CDR3 is built from 13 residues. The CDR3, as DNA: TGTGCCACCAGTGAACCCAACAGGGCCGGCTACACCTTC. Residues: CATSEPNRAGYTF.

The rearrangement joins TRBV29-1 to TRBJ2-7, with 11 bases fitting TRBD1. The trim removed 6 bases at V and 4 bases at J, leaving 8 bases unmatched. The CDR3 consists of 14 residues. Per germline, CDR1 SQVTM and CDR2 ANQGSEA. The CDR3 bases are TGCAGCGTCTCCGGGACAGGGGGTTTGTACGAGCAGTACTTC. Protein: CSVSGTGGLYEQYF.

V gene TRBV11-2 combines with J gene TRBJ2-1; TRBD1 is a possible D gene (6 bases). V was shortened by 2 bases and J by 4 bases, with 12 bases between the two germline ends. Germline lookup yields CDR1 SGHAT and CDR2 FQNNGV. The CDR3 spans 15 residues. This CDR3 reads CASSLSGTKYNEQFF. The CDR3 region has the DNA TGTGCCAGCAGCTTATCCGGGACAAAGTACAATGAGCAGTTCTTC.

This clone was counted a single time. The same CDR3 can be traced to other DNA sequences in this sample. The V call is TRBV27, the J call TRBJ2-2; weak D call: TRBD1 (5 bases). The germline V and J ends were trimmed by 3 bases and 1 base, with 6 bases remaining between them. Germline-derived CDR1 and CDR2 are MNHEY and SMNVEV (reference sequence). The CDR3 loop spans 14 amino acids. CDR3 protein: CASSLGQNTGELFF. CDR3 coding DNA: TGTGCCAGCAGTTTGGGGCAGAACACCGGGGAGCTGTTTTTT.

CDR3 in amino acids: CASSHPLAVPGGSTDTQYF. CDR3 DNA: TGTGCCAGCAGCCACCCTCTAGCGGTACCCGGAGGGAGCACAGATACGCAGTATTTT. The chain is built from TRBV14 and TRBJ2-3; 7 positions match TRBD2. This CDR3 comprises 19 residues. V shed 3 bases and J 0 bases; nucleotides not matched to a gene: 15. Germline loops: CDR1 SGHDN, CDR2 FVKESK.

The rearrangement joins TRBV12-3 or TRBV12-4 to TRBJ2-7; TRBD2 matches at 7 bases. The trim removed 3 bases at V and 7 bases at J, leaving 6 bases unmatched. The CDR3 covers 13 residues. CDR3 coding DNA: TGTGCCAGCAGTTTGACTAGCCCAAGGGAGCAGTACTTC. It specifies CASSLTSPREQYF.

V is TRBV6-6 and J is TRBJ1-5, with a tentative D call TRBD1 (5 bases). The CDR3 runs to 16 residues. From germline, CDR1 is MNHNY and CDR2 SVGAGI (reference sequence). V lost 2 bases and J 0 bases, leaving 11 bases between the germline ends. CDR3 nucleotides: TGTGCCAGCAGTTACGACAGTACCATTAGCAATCAGCCCCAGCATTTT. This translates into CASSYDSTISNQPQHF.

The V and J genes are TRBV10-2 and TRBJ1-1; the D is unclear. Germline values: CDR1 WSHSY, CDR2 SAAADI. Trimming stripped 9 bases from V and 1 base from J, with 9 bases between. CDR3 size: 12 residues. CDR3: CARAGGNTEAFF. CDR3 bases: TGCGCCAGGGCGGGTGGGAACACTGAAGCTTTCTTT.

J is TRBJ2-1 and V is TRBV2; D gene ambiguous. The CDR3 extends over 12 amino acids. Per germline, CDR1 SNHLY and CDR2 FYNNEI. The ends were cut back, 6 bases at V and 5 bases at J, with 8 bases in the middle. CDR3 in DNA: TGTGCCAGCAGAGAGATTCACAATGAGCAGTTCTTC. Encoded protein: CASREIHNEQFF.

J is TRBJ1-4 and V is TRBV25-1; D is perhaps TRBD1 (6 bases). The V end lost 1 base, the J end lost 5 bases, and 11 bases lay between the germline ends. The germline V gene encodes CDR1 MGHDK and CDR2 SYGVNS. The CDR3 is 15 residues long. The CDR3 region is CASSESGTPNEKLFF. The CDR3 coding sequence is TGTGCCAGCAGTGAATCGGGGACACCGAATGAAAAACTGTTTTTT.

CDR3 sequence (DNA): TGTGCCAGCAGCAATGCCGGGACTAGTATGTCCTACGAGCAGTACTTC. Translated, it gives CASSNAGTSMSYEQYF. The gene calls are TRBV13 and TRBJ2-7; 8 bases align to TRBD2. The CDR3 sequence is 16 residues long. The junction had 10 bases not matched to a gene; V was cut back by 5 bases and J by 1 base. Germline loops: CDR1 PRHDT, CDR2 FYEKMQ (reference sequence).

V is TRBV11-2 and J is TRBJ2-7, with 10 bases that match TRBD1. The CDR3 is 13 residues long. Trimming took 5 bases from V and 7 from J; bases not matched to a gene: 5. The V gene's germline CDR1 is SGHAT and CDR2 FQNNGV. The chain's CDR3 is CASSRDRGREQYF. CDR3 coding DNA: TGTGCCAGCAGCCGGGACAGGGGACGGGAGCAGTACTTC.